The text below deals with one T cell receptor (beta chain). Isolation of CD8+ and CD4+ T cells was performed negatively, whereas enrichment of TEMRA cells was done by FACS. The source of the sample is a study of CD8 T cells in Susac syndrome. When the RNA was reverse transcribed, random hexamers were used with an input of 0.5 to 1 ug. TCRdb re-called the immunoSEQ multiplex PCR reads with MiXCR, one entry per CDR3 protein. The data show approximately 87,000 distinct CDR3 sequences, with approximately 96% seen just once and approximately 0.42% held by the top ten. The CDR3 sequence is 14 residues long. V was shortened by 5 bases and J by 1 base, with 12 bases between the two germline ends. The germline V gene has CDR1 SGHAT and CDR2 FQNNGV.

The V gene is TRBV11-2, the J gene TRBJ2-7; D is possibly TRBD1 (5 bases). This TCR was sampled from a human donor with Susac syndrome. The specimen was CD8+ T cells from PBMCs. For the CDR3, the DNA is TGTGCCAGCAGCCCTCCGGCAGGGTCCTACGAGCAGTACTTC. Its translation is CASSPPAGSYEQYF.